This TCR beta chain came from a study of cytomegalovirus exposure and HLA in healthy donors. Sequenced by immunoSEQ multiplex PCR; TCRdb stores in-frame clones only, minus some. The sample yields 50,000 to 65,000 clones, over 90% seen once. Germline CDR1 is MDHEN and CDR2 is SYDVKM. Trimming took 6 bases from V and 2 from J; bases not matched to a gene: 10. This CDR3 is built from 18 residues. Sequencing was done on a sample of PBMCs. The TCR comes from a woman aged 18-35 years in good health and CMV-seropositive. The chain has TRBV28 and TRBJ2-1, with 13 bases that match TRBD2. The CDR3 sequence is CASSLTSGGAITYNEQFF. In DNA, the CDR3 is TGTGCCAGCAGCCTAACTAGCGGGGGGGCTATCACCTACAATGAGCAGTTCTTC. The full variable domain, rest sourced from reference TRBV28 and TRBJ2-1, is DVKVTQSSRYLVKRTGEKVFLECVQDMDHENMFWYRQDPGLGLRLIYFSYDVKMKEKGDIPEGYSVSREKKERFSLILESASTNQTSMYLCASSLTSGGAITYNEQFFGPGTRLTVL.